The 22 T cell receptor beta chains below all came from one sample that was sequenced in a study of cytomegalovirus exposure and HLA in healthy donors. Primers: 60 Vbeta forward and 13 Jbeta reverse. The repertoire was sequenced with immunoSEQ multiplex PCR; TCRdb's copy has only in-frame clones and lacks some. The sample has around 140,000 clones, roughly 70% seen once; the top ten hold approximately 3.9%. The sample comprised PBMCs. Source of these receptors: a man between 45 and 60 years old in good health and CMV-seropositive.

This clone has only one observation. The chain employs TRBV14 and TRBJ1-6, with D perhaps matching TRBD1 (5 bases). The germline V gene encodes CDR1 SGHDN and CDR2 FVKESK. This CDR3 contains 14 residues. Trimming pared 1 base from V and 6 bases from J, leaving 7 bases between. The CDR3 reads CASSQVQGNSPLHF. CDR3 sequence (DNA): TGTGCCAGCAGCCAAGTCCAGGGTAATTCACCCCTCCACTTT.

This chain links TRBV5-6 with TRBJ1-2, with D perhaps TRBD1 (5 bases). This CDR3 has 14 amino acids. The germline gives CDR1 SGHDT, CDR2 YYEEEE. V dropped 2 bases and J dropped 6 bases, with 14 bases sitting between them. The CDR3 DNA is TGTGCCAGCAGCTTTCAGGGCCTTGAGGATGGCTACACCTTC. Amino acid sequence: CASSFQGLEDGYTF.

This clone has more than one count but fewer than ten. The CDR3 spells CASSIEGFSNQPQHF. DNA of the CDR3: TGTGCCAGTAGTATTGAGGGTTTTAGCAATCAGCCCCAGCATTTT. The V and J genes are TRBV19 and TRBJ1-5, with D hard to call. CDR3 length: 15 amino acids. The V gene lost 3 bases and the J gene lost 0 bases, with 9 bases spanning the gap. Germline lookup yields CDR1 LNHDA and CDR2 SQIVND (reference sequence).

The chain uses TRBV11-2 and TRBJ2-7; D perhaps matches TRBD1 (5 bases). Looked up from germline, CDR1 is SGHAT and CDR2 is FQNNGV. The CDR3 totals 14 residues. The germline V and J ends were trimmed by 5 bases and 4 bases, with 15 bases remaining between them. CDR3 residues: CASSREWQGYEQYF. CDR3 sequence (DNA): TGTGCCAGCAGCCGAGAGTGGCAGGGATACGAGCAGTACTTC.

Details on this clone: Distinct nucleotide sequences in the sample also encode this CDR3. This chain connects TRBV10-3 to TRBJ2-7, with TRBD2 matching over 10 bases. Looked up from germline, CDR1 is ENHRY and CDR2 is SYGVKD. This CDR3 is 13 amino acids long. The ends lost 9 bases at V and 3 bases at J; junction bases unmatched: 5. The CDR3 DNA reads as TGTGCCATTAGGACTAGCGGAGGCTACGAGCAGTACTTC. Translating it yields CAIRTSGGYEQYF.

Details on this clone: One base away lies a much larger clone, so this may be a sequencing read error. The rearrangement uses TRBV10-1 and TRBJ1-1; D remains ambiguous. Trimming removed 7 bases from V and 2 bases from J, with 11 bases in between. The CDR3 totals 13 residues. Germline loops: CDR1 WNHNN, CDR2 SYGVQD (reference sequence). CDR3 region: CASTQNINTEAFF. In nucleotides, the CDR3 is TGCGCCAGCACCCAGAACATAAACACTGAAGCTTTCTTT.

This chain connects TRBV2 to TRBJ1-2; TRBD1 aligns across 7 bases. CDR1 and CDR2 (germline): SNHLY, FYNNEI. The CDR3 is 12 amino acids. The junction had 5 bases not matched to a gene; V was cut back by 11 bases and J by 2 bases. This CDR3 is CAGGGWNYGYTF. The CDR3 DNA is TGTGCCGGAGGGGGCTGGAACTATGGCTACACCTTC.

The chain joins TRBV10-1 to TRBJ2-1, with TRBD2 as a possible D gene (5 bases). Germline V gene lookup returns CDR1 WNHNN and CDR2 SYGVQD (reference sequence). The length of the CDR3 is 14 residues. Trimming took off 8 bases at V and 6 bases at J, with 17 bases between the two ends. CDR3 residues: CASGDTQGSNEQFF. The CDR3 region has the DNA TGCGCCAGCGGAGACACCCAAGGGAGCAATGAGCAGTTCTTC.

The chain has TRBV11-1 and TRBJ2-2, with D tentatively TRBD2 (6 bases). The ends were cut back, 0 bases at V and 3 bases at J, with 11 bases in the middle. The length of the CDR3 is 16 residues. From germline, CDR1 is SGHAT and CDR2 FQDESV (reference sequence). The CDR3 nucleotides are TGTGCCAGCAGCTTAGCGCTCAGGGAGGACACCGGGGAGCTGTTTTTT. It encodes CASSLALREDTGELFF.

The V call is TRBV5-1, the J call TRBJ2-4, with unresolved D. Germline loops: CDR1 SGHRS, CDR2 YFSETQ. V lost 7 bases, J lost 3 bases, and 8 bases lay in between. There are 12 residues in the CDR3. This CDR3 reads CASSQDKNIQYF. As DNA, the CDR3 is TGCGCCAGCTCGCAGGACAAAAACATTCAGTACTTC.

This clone was recorded a few times. The chain employs TRBV2 and TRBJ2-2; TRBD1 matches 8 bases. Unmatched junction bases numbered 5, after V lost 7 bases and J lost 1 base. The germline V gene encodes CDR1 SNHLY and CDR2 FYNNEI. CDR3 length equals 15 residues. For the CDR3, the DNA is TGTGCCAGCATCCGACAGGGGCGGAACACCGGGGAGCTGTTTTTT. It encodes CASIRQGRNTGELFF.

The chain employs TRBV5-4 and TRBJ2-3, with D maybe TRBD1 (5 bases). Trimming took off 4 bases at V and 1 base at J, with 7 bases between the two ends. Germline V CDR1 and CDR2: SGHNT, YYREEE (reference sequence). This CDR3 has 13 residues. The CDR3 region is CASSGAGTDTQYF. In DNA form, the CDR3 reads TGTGCCAGCAGCGGGGCGGGCACAGATACGCAGTATTTT. Filled out from reference TRBV5-4 and TRBJ2-3, the complete variable domain reads ETGVTQSPTHLIKTRGQQVTLRCSSQSGHNTVSWYQQALGQGPQFIFQYYREEENGRGNFPPRFSGLQFPNYSSELNVNALELDDSALYLCASSGAGTDTQYFGPGTRLTVL.

This sequence joins TRBV5-4 and TRBJ1-4, with a tentative D call TRBD1 (6 bases). CDR1 and CDR2 from the germline V gene are SGHNT and YYREEE (reference sequence). This CDR3 is 16 amino acids long. The V gene lost 0 bases and the J gene lost 7 bases, with 16 bases spanning the gap. CDR3 nucleotides: TGTGCCAGCAGCTTGGGACGGGGGGCGGCGGGTGAAAAACTGTTTTTT. This codes for CASSLGRGAAGEKLFF.

CDR3: CASSPTGDRETQYF. The CDR3 DNA is TGTGCCAGTAGTCCTACAGGGGACAGGGAGACCCAGTACTTC. The chain joins TRBV19 to TRBJ2-5; 8 positions agree with TRBD1. The CDR3 is 14 residues long. The V segment lost 5 bases and the J segment 5 bases; nucleotides outside the gene matches: 7. Germline V gene data show CDR1 as LNHDA and CDR2 as SQIVND (reference sequence). Combining the CDR3 with reference TRBV19 and TRBJ2-5 gives the whole variable domain DGGITQSPKYLFRKEGQNVTLSCEQNLNHDAMYWYRQDPGQGLRLIYYSQIVNDFQKGDIAEGYSVSREKKESFPLTVTSAQKNPTAFYLCASSPTGDRETQYFGPGTRLLVL.

The chain combines TRBV5-4 with TRBJ2-7, with a tentative D call TRBD2 (6 bases). CDR3 length equals 14 residues. V was clipped by 6 bases and J by 6 bases, with 19 bases between them. The germline gives CDR1 SGHNT, CDR2 YYREEE (reference sequence). The CDR3 loop is CASTRRQGGTEQYF. The CDR3 DNA reads TGTGCCAGCACCCGGCGGCAGGGCGGGACCGAGCAGTACTTC.

The chain recombines TRBV10-1 with TRBJ2-7; D unclear. The CDR3 covers 16 residues. Germline CDR1 reads WNHNN; CDR2 reads SYGVQD (reference sequence). With 4 bases removed from V and 3 bases from J, the gap between germline ends came to 19 bases. CDR3 coding DNA: TGCGCCAGCAGTGGGATGGGTGTCGGCGGAAACTACGAGCAGTACTTC. Amino acid sequence: CASSGMGVGGNYEQYF.

The chain combines TRBV21-1 with TRBJ1-3; the D segment call TRBD1 is taken from the table without a DNA check. TRBV21-1 is listed as a pseudogene. The length of the CDR3 is 14 residues. The CDR3 protein is CASRRDTSGNTIYF. The CDR3 nucleotides are TGTGCCAGCAGAAGGGACACCTCTGGAAACACCATATATTTT.

The V gene is TRBV9, the J gene TRBJ2-1; 7 nucleotides align to TRBD2. Germline lookup yields CDR1 SGDLS and CDR2 YYNGEE. This CDR3 contains 15 residues. The V gene end was trimmed by 0 bases and the J gene end by 5 bases; junction bases not matched to a gene: 5. The CDR3 DNA reads as TGTGCCAGCAGCGTAGTAGGGGCGGGGGACAATGAGCAGTTCTTC. This encodes CASSVVGAGDNEQFF.

This chain uses TRBV28 with TRBJ1-1; the match to TRBD1 covers 10 bases. Trimming took 3 bases from V and 5 from J; bases not matched to a gene: 3. CDR1 is MDHEN and CDR2 is SYDVKM in the germline V gene. The CDR3 extends over 14 amino acids. CDR3 bases: TGTGCCAGCAGTTTTGCGGGACAGGGGACTGAAGCTTTCTTT. Its protein is CASSFAGQGTEAFF.

The gene calls are TRBV9 and TRBJ1-5; TRBD1 is a possible D gene (5 bases). Germline V gene data show CDR1 as SGDLS and CDR2 as YYNGEE. The CDR3 totals 15 residues. Between the trimmed V and J ends, which lost 0 bases and 4 bases, there was a span of 11 bases. CDR3 sequence (DNA): TGTGCCAGCAGCGTAGGGTTGGGGGGGAATCAGCCCCAGCATTTT. It is translated as CASSVGLGGNQPQHF.

This clone has just one count. The rearrangement joins TRBV6-5 to TRBJ2-5; TRBD2 matches at 9 bases. The CDR3 loop spans 15 amino acids. V was pared by 2 bases and J by 4 bases, with 5 bases of the junction left unmatched. Germline CDR1 is MNHEY and CDR2 is SVGAGI. The chain's CDR3 is CASSYGGGGVETQYF. The CDR3 region has the DNA TGTGCCAGCAGTTACGGCGGGGGGGGTGTAGAGACCCAGTACTTC.

This chain joins TRBV15 and TRBJ2-1, with 9 nucleotides matching TRBD2. From germline, CDR1 is LNHNV and CDR2 YYDKDF (reference sequence). With 8 bases clipped from V and 4 bases from J, the junction kept 18 bases outside the gene matches. The CDR3 is made up of 18 amino acids. CDR3 in amino acids: CATGRGEAGGSRYNEQFF. CDR3 bases: TGTGCCACCGGACGTGGCGAAGCGGGAGGATCAAGGTACAATGAGCAGTTCTTC.